Following are 15 T cell receptor beta chains from one sample sequenced in a study of blood T cell repertoires in COVID-19. Data came from immunoSEQ multiplex PCR; TCRdb stores just in-frame clones and leaves some out. This sample has 30,000 to 40,000 clones, with around 77% found just once. Sequenced sample: peripheral blood. Receptor source: a human donor in a cohort sampled during active COVID-19.

The chain employs TRBV7-9 and TRBJ1-3; 7 bases align to TRBD1. V shed 5 bases, J shed 4 bases, and the junction held 11 bases outside the gene matches. This CDR3 spans 16 amino acids. Per germline, CDR1 SEHNR and CDR2 FQNEAQ (reference sequence). The CDR3 region is CASSHKTGLLGNTIYF. The CDR3 DNA reads TGTGCCAGCAGCCACAAGACAGGGCTGTTGGGAAACACCATATATTTT.

The V call is TRBV30, the J call TRBJ2-2; TRBD1 matches 7 bases. Trimming cost V 2 bases and J 4 bases; bases outside gene matches: 4. The CDR3 is 14 residues long. Germline V lookup: CDR1 GTSNPN, CDR2 SVGIG (reference sequence). In DNA form, the CDR3 reads TGTGCCTGGAGTCCAAGGACAGGCACCGGGGAGCTGTTTTTT. The encoded protein is CAWSPRTGTGELFF.

The chain recombines TRBV7-8 with TRBJ2-7; TRBD1 matches 7 bases. Germline CDR1 and CDR2: SGHVS and FQNEAQ. This CDR3 region has 13 residues. The J segment lost 4 bases and the V segment lost 7 bases, leaving 7 bases of the junction unmatched. The CDR3 coding sequence is TGTGCCAGCACGACAGGGCTCGGTTACGAGCAGTACTTC. Its protein is CASTTGLGYEQYF.

The chain is built from TRBV6-6 and TRBJ1-2, with 11 bases identical to TRBD1. Germline trimming cut 0 bases from V and 5 bases from J; bases unmatched to any gene: 2. Per the germline V gene, CDR1 is MNHNY and CDR2 is SVGAGI (reference sequence). The CDR3 spans 15 residues. The CDR3 protein is CASSYSRDRGYGYTF. The CDR3 DNA is TGTGCCAGCAGTTACTCGCGGGACAGGGGGTATGGCTACACCTTC.

This clone was detected only a few times. Other nucleotide sequences in the sample specify the same CDR3. The chain combines TRBV18 with TRBJ2-2; a weak D match, TRBD1 (5 bases). The CDR3 loop spans 15 amino acids. V shed 5 bases and J shed 2 bases, with 12 bases lying between them. In germline, CDR1 is KGHSH, CDR2 LQKENI. The CDR3 coding sequence is TGTGCCAGCTCAGCCTTGGACATTAACACCGGGGAGCTGTTTTTT. Residues: CASSALDINTGELFF.

The genes are TRBV18 and TRBJ2-3; 14 positions match TRBD2. Germline CDR1 is KGHSH and CDR2 is LQKENI. The CDR3 is 18 amino acids. V gave up 2 bases and J gave up 2 bases; unmatched junction bases: 6. The CDR3 DNA follows: TGTGCCAGCTCACCATCCGGGACTAGCGGGAGCATCACAGATACGCAGTATTTT. It specifies CASSPSGTSGSITDTQYF.

V and J are TRBV7-8 and TRBJ2-1; 8 bases are shared with TRBD1. After removal of 7 bases from V and 6 bases from J, the junction contained 14 bases not matched to a gene. The CDR3 extends over 16 amino acids. Germline V gives CDR1 SGHVS, CDR2 FQNEAQ. DNA of the CDR3: TGTGCCAGCATCGGGCCGAGGACAGGGCGGATCAATGAGCAGTTCTTC. Its protein product is CASIGPRTGRINEQFF.

This chain connects TRBV28 to TRBJ2-5; 14 bases are shared with TRBD2. Per germline, CDR1 MDHEN and CDR2 SYDVKM. V gave up 4 bases and J gave up 0 bases; unmatched junction bases: 7. CDR3 size: 18 residues. As DNA, the CDR3 is TGTGCCAGCAGTTCCCCCGGGACTAGCGGGAGACACCAAGAGACCCAGTACTTC. Protein sequence: CASSSPGTSGRHQETQYF. The full variable domain, in which reference TRBV28 and TRBJ2-5 provide the parts outside the CDR3, is DVKVTQSSRYLVKRTGEKVFLECVQDMDHENMFWYRQDPGLGLRLIYFSYDVKMKEKGDIPEGYSVSREKKERFSLILESASTNQTSMYLCASSSPGTSGRHQETQYFGPGTRLLVL.

This chain uses TRBV7-6 with TRBJ1-1; D not certain. The germline gives CDR1 SGHVS, CDR2 FNYEAQ. Trimming removed 0 bases from V and 1 base from J, with 6 bases in between. This CDR3 comprises 14 residues. CDR3 coding DNA: TGTGCCAGCAGCTTAGCGCCGGGGAACACTGAAGCTTTCTTT. Encoded protein: CASSLAPGNTEAFF.

This clone was observed many times. The V and J genes are TRBV29-1 and TRBJ1-2; D not resolved. Per germline, CDR1 SQVTM and CDR2 ANQGSEA. The CDR3 sequence is 15 residues long. V was shortened by 2 bases and J by 3 bases, with 16 bases between the two germline ends. CDR3 sequence: CSVESLGRDHYGYTF. Written as DNA, the CDR3 is TGCAGCGTTGAATCTCTGGGCCGAGACCACTATGGCTACACCTTC.

The rearrangement joins TRBV19 to TRBJ1-1, with 7 bases identical to TRBD1. Germline trimming cut 3 bases from V and 0 bases from J; bases unmatched to any gene: 4. The CDR3 is 15 residues long. From germline, CDR1 is LNHDA and CDR2 SQIVND (reference sequence). The CDR3 DNA reads as TGTGCCAGTAGTATGGTGACAGGGATGAACACTGAAGCTTTCTTT. Translating gives CASSMVTGMNTEAFF.

The chain uses TRBV19 and TRBJ2-5, with unresolved D. Trimming shortened V by 9 bases and J by 0 bases, and 11 bases separated the two germline ends. This CDR3 region has 13 residues. Germline V gene sequence: CDR1 LNHDA, CDR2 SQIVND (reference sequence). CDR3 in amino acids: CASLDRNQETQYF. The CDR3 nucleotides read TGTGCCAGCCTAGACCGTAACCAAGAGACCCAGTACTTC.

This clone was seen at least ten times. V is TRBV15 and J is TRBJ2-1, with 10 bases lining up with TRBD1. Trimming took 0 bases from V and 8 from J; bases not matched to a gene: 7. The V gene's germline CDR1 is LNHNV and CDR2 YYDKDF (reference sequence). This CDR3 has 16 residues. The CDR3 DNA reads as TGTGCCACCAGCAGAGATAGGATGGGACAGGGGTATGAGCAGTTCTTC. Residues: CATSRDRMGQGYEQFF.

This chain links TRBV7-8 with TRBJ2-2, with 14 bases matching TRBD2. J was trimmed by 4 bases and V by 4 bases; bases with no gene match: 8. Germline V lookup: CDR1 SGHVS, CDR2 FQNEAQ. This CDR3 region has 18 residues. In nucleotides, the CDR3 is TGTGCCAGCAGCTCCCGACTAGCGGGGGGGGCCGGCACCGGGGAGCTGTTTTTT. Protein: CASSSRLAGGAGTGELFF.

This clone showed up just once. This rearrangement joins TRBV27 to TRBJ2-5; 8 bases map to TRBD2. J gave up 5 bases and V 6 bases, and 11 bases lay outside the gene matches. Germline loops: CDR1 MNHEY, CDR2 SMNVEV (reference sequence). The CDR3 sequence is 15 residues long. The CDR3 region has the DNA TGTGCCAGCAGACCGCAGCGGGGGCTTCGGGAGACCCAGTACTTC. It translates to CASRPQRGLRETQYF.